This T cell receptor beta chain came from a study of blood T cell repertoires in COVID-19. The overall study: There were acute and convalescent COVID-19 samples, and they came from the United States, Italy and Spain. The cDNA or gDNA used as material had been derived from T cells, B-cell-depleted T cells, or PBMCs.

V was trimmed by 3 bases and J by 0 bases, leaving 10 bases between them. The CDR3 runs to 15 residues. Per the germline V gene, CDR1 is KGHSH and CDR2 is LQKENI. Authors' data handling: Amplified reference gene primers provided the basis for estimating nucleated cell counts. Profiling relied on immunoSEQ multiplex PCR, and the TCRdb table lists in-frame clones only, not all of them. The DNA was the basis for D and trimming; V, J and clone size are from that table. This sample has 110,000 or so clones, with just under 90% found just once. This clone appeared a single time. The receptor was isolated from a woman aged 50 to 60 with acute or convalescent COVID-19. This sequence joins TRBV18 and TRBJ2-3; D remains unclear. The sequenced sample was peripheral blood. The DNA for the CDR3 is TGTGCCAGCTCACCTCCTCTAGAGAGCACAGATACGCAGTATTTT. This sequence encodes CASSPPLESTDTQYF.